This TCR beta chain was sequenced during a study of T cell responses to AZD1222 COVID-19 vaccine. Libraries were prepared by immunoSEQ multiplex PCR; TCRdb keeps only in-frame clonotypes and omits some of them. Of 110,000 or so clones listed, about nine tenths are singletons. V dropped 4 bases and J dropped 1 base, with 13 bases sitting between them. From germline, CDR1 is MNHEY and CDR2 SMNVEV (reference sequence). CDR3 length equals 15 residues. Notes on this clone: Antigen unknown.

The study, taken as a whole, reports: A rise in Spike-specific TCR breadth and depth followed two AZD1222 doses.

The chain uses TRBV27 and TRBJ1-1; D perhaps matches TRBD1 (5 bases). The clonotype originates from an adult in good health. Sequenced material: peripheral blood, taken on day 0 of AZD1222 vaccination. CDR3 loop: CASSSPGKGNTEAFF. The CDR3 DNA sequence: TGTGCCAGCAGTTCCCCAGGGAAAGGGAACACTGAAGCTTTCTTT.